This T cell receptor beta chain was identified during a study of blood T cell repertoires in COVID-19. Study-wide context: The United States, Italy and Spain provided the acute and convalescent COVID-19 samples. The cDNA or gDNA used as material had been derived from T cells, B-cell-depleted T cells, or PBMCs.

The CDR3 totals 13 residues. V was trimmed by 0 bases and J by 5 bases, leaving 7 bases between them. The germline CDR1 and CDR2 sequences are MNHEY and SVGAGI. In the authors' methods: How many nucleated cells were present was estimated from reference gene primer amplification. Clones were read by immunoSEQ multiplex PCR, and TCRdb kept only the in-frame ones, dropping some. V and J calls and clone size are as listed in that table; D and trimming were resolved from the DNA. The table shows a few hundred thousand clones, with approximately 83% occurring only once. V and J are TRBV6-5 and TRBJ1-2; D is unresolved. Input material: peripheral blood. The receptor's source is a woman under 40 who had recovered from COVID-19. The CDR3 reads CASSYSRQYGYTF. The CDR3 DNA is TGTGCCAGCAGTTACTCCCGCCAGTATGGCTACACCTTC.